This T cell receptor (beta chain) is drawn from a study of blood T cell repertoires in COVID-19. The data were produced by immunoSEQ multiplex PCR, yet TCRdb's version contains in-frame clones alone and is incomplete. The sample has 150,000 to 250,000 clones, about 85% seen once. Looked up from germline, CDR1 is GTSNPN and CDR2 is SVGIG (reference sequence). The CDR3 has 13 residues. V was cut by 3 bases and J by 3 bases, with 9 bases left in between. The sequenced sample was peripheral blood. The rearrangement joins TRBV30 to TRBJ1-3; TRBD1 is a possible D gene (5 bases). The source is a woman aged 35 to 49 with COVID-19, enrolled during active disease. The CDR3 DNA reads as TGTGCCTGGAGCACAGGATATGGAAACACCATATATTTT. Protein: CAWSTGYGNTIYF.